The following is a T cell receptor beta chain sequence with its context. Via MiXCR, TCRdb re-called the 5' RACE reads, giving one row per CDR3 protein. Of approximately 100,000 distinct CDR3 sequences in the sample, less than 25% are singletons; the top ten hold roughly 12%. These data come from a study of CD8 T cells in ankylosing spondylitis. The V gene end was trimmed by 7 bases and the J gene end by 0 bases; junction bases not matched to a gene: 8. Germline V gene lookup returns CDR1 SQVTM and CDR2 ANQGSEA. The CDR3 contains 16 residues. This chain links TRBV29-1 with TRBJ2-6; TRBD2 agrees at 8 bases. This TCR was sampled from a male donor with ankylosing spondylitis. Sequenced input: synovial fluid, either unsorted or a sorted T cell fraction (not recorded which). In DNA form, the CDR3 reads TGCAGCGCCCCGGGAGGGGCTAGCTCTGGGGCCAACGTCCTGACTTTC. Translating it yields CSAPGGASSGANVLTF.